The rows below give T cell receptor beta chains drawn from one sample of a study of cytomegalovirus exposure and HLA in healthy donors. Sequenced by immunoSEQ multiplex PCR; TCRdb stores in-frame clones only, minus some. The repertoire holds 150,000 to 200,000 clones, with roughly 87% as singletons. The sample was PBMCs. The receptors were sampled from a girl under three years old in good health and CMV-seronegative. Both conserved end residues are trimmed from each CDR3. Where a row states a size, it is once, few, many or the class of an expanded clone; other rows omit it.

V: TRBV7-6
size: NA
J: TRBJ2-1
CDR3: ASSLARRIASNEQF

V: TRBV4-2
size: NA
J: TRBJ1-3
CDR3: ASSQRWGGQIKNTIY

V: TRBV27
size: NA
J: TRBJ2-2
CDR3: ASSLLRGKTGELF

V: TRBV7-7
size: NA
J: TRBJ1-1
CDR3: ASSKTVNTEAF

V: TRBV30
size: NA
J: TRBJ2-7
CDR3: AWSRGGSDEQY

V: TRBV10-2
size: NA
J: TRBJ2-1
CDR3: ASNKNEQF

V: TRBV19
size: NA
J: TRBJ2-7
CDR3: ASSIFGEQY

V: TRBV6-5
size: NA
J: TRBJ2-7
CDR3: ASRRTGNGYYEQY

V: TRBV5-1
size: NA
J: TRBJ2-1
CDR3: ASSFTGYNEQF

V: TRBV4-1
size: NA
J: TRBJ2-6
CDR3: ASSRWTSGGSTLAGANVLT

V: TRBV4-2
size: once
J: TRBJ2-7
CDR3: ASSPKEPPEHPYEQY

V: TRBV9
size: NA
J: TRBJ1-1
CDR3: ASSVAAGFNTEAF

V: TRBV4-1
size: once
J: TRBJ2-1
CDR3: ASSQSRPSGEYNEQF

V: TRBV5-1
size: NA
J: TRBJ2-7
CDR3: ASSLTGPSYEQY

V: TRBV6-4
size: NA
J: TRBJ2-2
CDR3: ASSDPSEGGELF

V: TRBV6-5
size: few
J: TRBJ2-7
CDR3: ASSYSTGGRTYEQY

V: TRBV7-9
size: NA
J: TRBJ1-1
CDR3: ASSPGQGAHTYEAF

V: TRBV10-3
size: NA
J: TRBJ2-7
CDR3: AISGTAYEQY